Listed here are 2 T cell receptor beta chains from one sample, sequenced in a study of beta chain features in type 1 diabetes. General study points: The study found moderately but significantly shorter TCRB CDR3s in all four CD4+ subsets of Type 1 diabetes patients.

No antigen is known for these receptors. Of the isolated RNA, all was reverse transcribed, and so the sequenced material was expressed TCRB transcripts. Sequencing used immunoSEQ multiplex PCR; TCRdb keeps in-frame clones, though not all of them. The data show 680,000 or so clones, about an eighth seen once. Sequences were obtained from naive CD4+ T cells from blood. Every receptor here comes from a young man with type 1 diabetes.

This clone has more than one count but fewer than ten. The chain's CDR3 is CSALRGHEQFF. CDR3 nucleotide sequence: TGCAGTGCTTTGAGGGGGCATGAGCAGTTCTTC. V is TRBV20-1 and J is TRBJ2-1, with 7 bases that match TRBD1. After removal of 5 bases from V and 8 bases from J, the junction contained 3 bases not matched to a gene. This CDR3 is 11 amino acids long. Germline CDR1 and CDR2: DFQATT and SNEGSKA (reference sequence).

This clone was seen only a few times. The V gene is TRBV2, the J gene TRBJ2-7, with a tentative D call TRBD2 (7 bases). Germline CDR1 SNHLY, CDR2 FYNNEI. This CDR3 has 15 amino acids. Trimming left V 2 bases short and J 2 bases short, with 13 bases between. The CDR3 nucleotides are TGTGCCAGCAGTGAACAAGGGGGAGGGACCTACGAGCAGTACTTC. Protein sequence: CASSEQGGGTYEQYF. The full variable domain, completed using reference TRBV2 and TRBJ2-7, is EPEVTQTPSHQVTQMGQEVILRCVPISNHLYFYWYRQILGQKVEFLVSFYNNEISEKSEIFDDQFSVERPDGSNFTLKIRSTKLEDSAMYFCASSEQGGGTYEQYFGPGTRLTVT.